One sample yielded the 18 T cell receptor beta chains listed below, sequenced in a study of shared clonotypes between healthy human individuals. Produced via immunoSEQ multiplex PCR; TCRdb's table is partial and in-frame only. Here the sample spans about 2 million clones, 95% being singletons. The sample comprised naive CD4+ T cells sorted from blood. Documented subset: CD45RA+ positively selected. These receptors were obtained from a man aged 18-30 years in good health.

This clone has just one count. The chain links TRBV25-1 to TRBJ1-4; D is undetermined. CDR1 MGHDK and CDR2 SYGVNS come from the germline V gene. This CDR3 is 15 amino acids long. Trimming removed 2 bases at V and 5 bases at J, with 12 bases between. The CDR3 DNA follows: TGTGCCAGCAGTGAACGCGGGGTACCCAATGAAAAACTGTTTTTT. This translates into CASSERGVPNEKLFF.

CDR3 coding DNA: TGTGCCAGCAGTGAAACTAGCGGGGTGGCAGATACGCAGTATTTT. Translated: CASSETSGVADTQYF. The chain uses TRBV2 and TRBJ2-3, with TRBD2 matching 10 bases. Per the germline V gene, CDR1 is SNHLY and CDR2 is FYNNEI. This CDR3 has 15 residues. Germline trimming cut 2 bases from V and 4 bases from J; bases unmatched to any gene: 3.

Worth noting for this clone: At the DNA level, this CDR3 is encoded by other sequences in the same sample as well. As DNA, the CDR3 is TGTGCCAGTAGTATTGGGGGCTCTGGAAACACCATATATTTT. It specifies CASSIGGSGNTIYF. This chain joins TRBV19 and TRBJ1-3; a possible D gene is TRBD1 (5 bases). The CDR3 is made up of 14 amino acids. Germline CDR1 and CDR2: LNHDA and SQIVND (reference sequence). V dropped 3 bases and J dropped 0 bases, with 6 bases sitting between them.

The chain has TRBV15 and TRBJ2-7; TRBD2 matches at 9 bases. The CDR3 is 16 amino acids. The trim removed 1 base at V and 1 base at J, leaving 5 bases unmatched. CDR1 and CDR2 from the germline V gene are LNHNV and YYDKDF (reference sequence). CDR3 DNA: TGTGCCACCAGCAGAGTTGTGCGGGGGGGATCCTACGAGCAGTACTTC. Its protein is CATSRVVRGGSYEQYF. The full variable domain, rest sourced from reference TRBV15 and TRBJ2-7, is DAMVIQNPRYQVTQFGKPVTLSCSQTLNHNVMYWYQQKSSQAPKLLFHYYDKDFNNEADTPDNFQSRRPNTSFCFLDIRSPGLGDTAMYLCATSRVVRGGSYEQYFGPGTRLTVT.

A word on this clone: Different DNA sequences within this sample yield the same CDR3. The chain recombines TRBV6-5 with TRBJ2-3, with a weak D call TRBD2 (5 bases). Trimming took 8 bases from V and 3 from J, leaving 12 bases between them. CDR1 MNHEY and CDR2 SVGAGI come from the germline V gene. This CDR3 spans 13 amino acids. In DNA form, the CDR3 reads TGTGCCAGCCGCGTCCCGGGGACAGATACGCAGTATTTT. Residues: CASRVPGTDTQYF.

The chain has TRBV28 and TRBJ1-1; D may be TRBD1 (5 bases). V shed 4 bases and J shed 0 bases, with 9 bases lying between them. CDR3 size: 14 residues. Germline assignment: CDR1 MDHEN and CDR2 SYDVKM. The CDR3 nucleotides are TGTGCCAGCAGTTGGGACTGGATGAACACTGAAGCTTTCTTT. Amino acids: CASSWDWMNTEAFF.

The chain combines TRBV11-2 with TRBJ1-4; 8 bases agree with TRBD1. V dropped 5 bases and J dropped 12; count of bases not matched to a gene: 5. CDR1 and CDR2 (germline): SGHAT, FQNNGV. This CDR3 has 12 residues. The CDR3, as DNA: TGTGCCAGCAGCGAAGGGGGACAGGAACTGTTTTTT. Amino acid sequence: CASSEGGQELFF.

The V gene is TRBV2, the J gene TRBJ2-2, with 12 positions matching TRBD1. V was pared by 8 bases and J by 7 bases, with 5 bases of the junction left unmatched. The CDR3 is 14 amino acids. CDR1 is SNHLY and CDR2 is FYNNEI in the germline V gene. In DNA, the CDR3 is TGTGCCAGCTGGGACAGGGGGCAGAGCGGGGAGCTGTTTTTT. Translation: CASWDRGQSGELFF.

This clone has a count of ten or more. The chain carries TRBV4-2 and TRBJ2-7, with 11 nucleotides matching TRBD2. With 0 bases clipped from V and 3 bases from J, the junction kept 4 bases outside the gene matches. CDR1 is LGHNA, CDR2 YNFKEQ, per germline. The CDR3 has 16 residues. CDR3 sequence reads: CASSQDPLAGGYEQYF. CDR3 sequence (DNA): TGTGCCAGCAGCCAAGATCCCCTAGCGGGGGGCTACGAGCAGTACTTC.

V gene TRBV30 combines with J gene TRBJ2-7; tentative D call: TRBD1 (5 bases). The length of the CDR3 is 15 residues. Germline V gives CDR1 GTSNPN, CDR2 SVGIG (reference sequence). V was shortened by 2 bases and J by 2 bases, with 16 bases between the two germline ends. The CDR3 here is CAWSSSRAIPYEQYF. The CDR3, as DNA: TGTGCCTGGAGTTCCAGCAGGGCCATACCCTACGAGCAGTACTTC.

The V and J genes are TRBV5-1 and TRBJ1-2; D is uncertain. The CDR3 runs 14 residues. Germline V CDR1 and CDR2: SGHRS, YFSETQ. The V gene lost 4 bases and the J gene lost 6 bases, with 16 bases spanning the gap. CDR3 DNA: TGCGCCAGCAGCCCCCCGGACGGAGAGGATGGCTACACCTTC. Translated: CASSPPDGEDGYTF.

The chain is built from TRBV4-3 and TRBJ1-1; D remains ambiguous. The ends were cut back, 8 bases at V and 4 bases at J, with 20 bases in the middle. From germline, CDR1 is LGHNA and CDR2 YSLEER. The length of the CDR3 is 15 residues. The DNA for the CDR3 is TGCGCCAGCTCGGGCGGTACACAACCTATCACTGAAGCTTTCTTT. Protein sequence: CASSGGTQPITEAFF.

This chain uses TRBV29-1 with TRBJ2-2, with a possible D match to TRBD1 (5 bases). V shed 6 bases and J shed 0 bases, with 11 bases lying between them. The CDR3 loop spans 14 amino acids. Germline CDR1 and CDR2: SQVTM and ANQGSEA. The CDR3 loop reads CSVRGGANTGELFF. The CDR3 DNA reads TGCAGCGTAAGGGGCGGAGCGAACACCGGGGAGCTGTTTTTT.

This chain connects TRBV28 to TRBJ1-5, with D maybe TRBD1 (5 bases). Trimming cost V 5 bases and J 6 bases, with 17 bases left between them. Germline CDR1 and CDR2: MDHEN and SYDVKM. This CDR3 has 15 amino acids. CDR3 residues: CASSPIRGSPQPQHF. The CDR3 region has the DNA TGTGCCAGCAGTCCGATCCGGGGGTCACCTCAGCCCCAGCATTTT.

With respect to this clone: The sample carries other DNA sequences with the same CDR3. The chain recombines TRBV19 with TRBJ1-4; TRBD1 agrees at 9 bases. V was clipped by 6 bases and J by 7 bases; unmatched bases: 3. There are 13 residues in the CDR3. CDR1 and CDR2 from the germline V gene are LNHDA and SQIVND (reference sequence). CDR3: CASRDRGREKLFF. The CDR3 DNA is TGTGCCAGTAGGGACAGGGGTCGTGAAAAACTGTTTTTT. Using reference TRBV19 and TRBJ1-4 for the parts outside the CDR3, the full variable domain is DGGITQSPKYLFRKEGQNVTLSCEQNLNHDAMYWYRQDPGQGLRLIYYSQIVNDFQKGDIAEGYSVSREKKESFPLTVTSAQKNPTAFYLCASRDRGREKLFFGSGTQLSVL.

The chain recombines TRBV27 with TRBJ1-2, with 11 bases fitting TRBD1. This CDR3 is built from 17 residues. In germline, CDR1 is MNHEY, CDR2 SMNVEV (reference sequence). With V trimmed by 5 bases and J by 1 base, 9 bases remained unmatched. The CDR3 region has the DNA TGTGCCAGCAGTCCGGGACAGGGGGGCATAATTAACTATGGCTACACCTTC. Encoded protein: CASSPGQGGIINYGYTF.

This rearrangement joins TRBV1 to TRBJ2-2; TRBD2 was called by the table and not checked on the DNA. TRBV1 is a pseudogene. The CDR3 runs 18 residues. The CDR3 protein is CTSSQARGLAGPTGELFF. Here the CDR3 DNA reads TGCACCAGCAGCCAGGCCCGGGGACTAGCGGGGCCCACCGGGGAGCTGTTTTTT.

This chain connects TRBV6-5 to TRBJ2-5, with TRBD1 as a possible D gene (6 bases). Per germline, CDR1 MNHEY and CDR2 SVGAGI. V lost 7 bases and J 5 bases, leaving 20 bases between the germline ends. The CDR3 is 15 residues long. The CDR3: CASIDPGQAGETQYF. CDR3 in DNA: TGTGCCAGCATTGACCCGGGACAAGCAGGCGAGACCCAGTACTTC.